This TCR beta chain was retrieved from a study of T cell changes during pregnancy in multiple sclerosis. Some clones are missing from TCRdb's copy, which holds only in-frame ones; the method was immunoSEQ multiplex PCR. The profile covers about 75,000 clones, with approximately 88% appearing a single time and approximately 1% taken by the ten largest. The CDR3 has 18 amino acids. Germline CDR1 and CDR2: GTSNPN and SVGIG (reference sequence). J was trimmed by 5 bases and V by 2 bases; bases with no gene match: 16. The sequence derives from a female donor in good health, enrolled as a control in a pregnancy study. The chain employs TRBV30 and TRBJ1-5, with TRBD1 identical over 9 bases. The sequencing used peripheral blood, collected in the first trimester of pregnancy. CDR3 in amino acids: CAWSPPGTGFGAHQPQHF. CDR3 DNA sequence: TGTGCCTGGAGTCCTCCCGGGACAGGGTTCGGGGCCCATCAGCCCCAGCATTTT.